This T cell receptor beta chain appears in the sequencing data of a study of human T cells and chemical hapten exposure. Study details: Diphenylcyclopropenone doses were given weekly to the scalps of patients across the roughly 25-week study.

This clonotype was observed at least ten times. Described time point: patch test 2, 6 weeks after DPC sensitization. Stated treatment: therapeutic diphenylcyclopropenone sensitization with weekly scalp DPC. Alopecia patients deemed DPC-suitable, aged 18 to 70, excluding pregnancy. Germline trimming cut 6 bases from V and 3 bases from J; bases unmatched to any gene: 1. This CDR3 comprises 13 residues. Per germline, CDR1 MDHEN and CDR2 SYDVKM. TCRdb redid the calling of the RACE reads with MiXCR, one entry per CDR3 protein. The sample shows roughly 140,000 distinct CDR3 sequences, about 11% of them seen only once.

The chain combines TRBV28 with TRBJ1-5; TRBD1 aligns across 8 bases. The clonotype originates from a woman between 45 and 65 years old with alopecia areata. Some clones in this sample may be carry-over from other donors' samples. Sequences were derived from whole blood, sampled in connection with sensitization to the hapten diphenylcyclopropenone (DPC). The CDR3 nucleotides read TGTGCCAGCAGGGACAGGGACAATCAGCCCCAGCATTTT. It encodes CASRDRDNQPQHF.